Described below is a single T cell receptor beta chain sequence and its context. The antigen is not known. The data belong to a study of blood T cells in healthy people across ages. Study at large: Per every two T cells, about one barcoded beta molecule was captured by template switching.

Study-level findings and limits: Bulk PBMC profiling left naive and antigen-experienced comparisons inconclusive.

V lost 2 bases, J lost 0 bases, and 11 bases lay in between. CDR1 and CDR2 from the germline V gene are MNHEY and SVGAGI. The CDR3 has 15 amino acids. Sample-barcoded 5' priming and a J-beta primer mix drove a second PCR of about 7 to 12 cycles. Template switching added a 12-random-nucleotide identifier to every cDNA molecule. TCRdb itself ran the 5' RACE reads through MiXCR, one entry per CDR3 protein. The profile shows around 940,000 distinct CDR3 sequences, roughly half of them singletons. Total RNA, at least 5.5 micrograms per sample, came from PBMCs. The receptor was isolated from a woman aged 55-75 years in good health. Sequenced material: blood. V usage is TRBV6-5 and J usage is TRBJ2-7; D is ambiguous. Written as DNA, the CDR3 is TGTGCCAGCAGTTACGGTGGCAGTAGCTCCTACGAGCAGTACTTC. Translated, it gives CASSYGGSSSYEQYF.